Below are 9 T cell receptor beta chains sequenced from a single sample in a study of blood T cell repertoires in COVID-19. TCRdb's table, derived via immunoSEQ multiplex PCR, lists solely in-frame clones and lacks some. The data show about 210,000 clones, roughly 94% seen once. The sample consisted of peripheral blood. The receptors were sampled from a young man with acute or convalescent COVID-19.

The V gene is TRBV28, the J gene TRBJ1-6; D uncertain. CDR3 length equals 18 residues. Germline lookup yields CDR1 MDHEN and CDR2 SYDVKM. Trimming stripped 10 bases from V and 8 bases from J, with 30 bases between. The DNA for the CDR3 is TGTGCCACCGAAAGAGGAGTCGGAGACGAGTATATGGATTCACCCCTCCACTTT. Translation gives CATERGVGDEYMDSPLHF.

DNA of the CDR3: TGCGCCAGCGGAGGGACTAGCGGGATCGTCGGGGAGCTGTTTTTT. Amino acid sequence: CASGGTSGIVGELFF. The V gene is TRBV5-1, the J gene TRBJ2-2, with 13 bases lining up with TRBD2. V lost 7 bases, J lost 7 bases, and 7 bases stayed unmatched. The CDR3 totals 15 residues. CDR1 and CDR2 (germline): SGHRS, YFSETQ.

This chain uses TRBV16 with TRBJ1-1, with 7 bases identical to TRBD1. This CDR3 region has 17 residues. The J segment lost 4 bases and the V segment lost 0 bases, leaving 11 bases of the junction unmatched. Germline assignment: CDR1 KGHSY and CDR2 FQNENV. CDR3 loop: CASSQSFNRGGGTEAFF. DNA of the CDR3: TGTGCCAGCAGCCAATCTTTTAATCGAGGGGGCGGCACTGAAGCTTTCTTT.

The CDR3 DNA follows: TGTGCCAGCAGCCGTATTTCTATGGGGGGGGAAGAGACCCAGTACTTC. The encoded protein is CASSRISMGGEETQYF. V usage is TRBV13 and J usage is TRBJ2-5; 7 nucleotides align to TRBD2. The CDR3 contains 16 residues. After removal of 5 bases from V and 3 bases from J, the junction contained 12 bases not matched to a gene. Germline V gene lookup returns CDR1 PRHDT and CDR2 FYEKMQ (reference sequence).

The chain employs TRBV3-1 (or the pseudogene TRBV3-2) and TRBJ2-2; 9 nucleotides align to TRBD2. V gave up 2 bases and J gave up 3 bases; unmatched junction bases: 10. Per germline, CDR1 LGHDT and CDR2 YNNKEL (reference sequence). This CDR3 is 18 amino acids long. The CDR3, as DNA: TGTGCCAGCAGCCAACCACCTTTGCGGGGGGGGTACACCGGGGAGCTGTTTTTT. This gives the protein CASSQPPLRGGYTGELFF.

This chain uses TRBV7-9 with TRBJ2-7; TRBD2 matches at 9 bases. J was trimmed by 7 bases and V by 2 bases; bases with no gene match: 12. CDR1 SEHNR and CDR2 FQNEAQ come from the germline V gene (reference sequence). This CDR3 region has 16 residues. CDR3 loop: CASSLPPGLAAGEQYF. The CDR3, as DNA: TGTGCCAGCAGCTTACCTCCGGGACTAGCCGCCGGGGAGCAGTACTTC.

The J gene is TRBJ2-1, the V gene TRBV5-1; 8 positions agree with TRBD1. Germline V gene lookup returns CDR1 SGHRS and CDR2 YFSETQ. With V trimmed by 4 bases and J by 2 bases, 11 bases remained unmatched. This CDR3 is built from 17 residues. The CDR3 region is CASSEGRDRSPYNEQFF. The CDR3 bases are TGCGCCAGCAGCGAGGGCCGGGACAGGTCCCCCTACAATGAGCAGTTCTTC.

The chain is built from TRBV4-2 and TRBJ1-3, with D unclear. This CDR3 has 16 residues. V lost 2 bases, J lost 1 base, and 12 bases lay in between. The germline V gene encodes CDR1 LGHNA and CDR2 YNFKEQ. In nucleotides, the CDR3 is TGTGCCAGCAGCCAACGTCCTGGCCCTTCTGGAAACACCATATATTTT. Encoded protein: CASSQRPGPSGNTIYF.

The genes are TRBV19 and TRBJ2-2, with 12 bases identical to TRBD2. The CDR3 has 19 residues. Unmatched junction bases numbered 12, after V lost 3 bases and J lost 4 bases. The germline gives CDR1 LNHDA, CDR2 SQIVND (reference sequence). CDR3 in amino acids: CASSIGPSGGALTTGELFF. CDR3 nucleotide sequence: TGTGCCAGTAGTATCGGGCCTAGCGGGGGGGCCCTGACCACCGGGGAGCTGTTTTTT.